The rows below give T cell receptor beta chains drawn from one sample of a study of Graves' ophthalmopathy and Graves' hyperthyroidism. One entry per CDR3 protein, called by TCRdb with MiXCR from the multiplex PCR reads. In the table there are 680,000 or so distinct CDR3 sequences, over 20% of which are singletons. The sequenced material came from peripheral blood. All receptors come from a woman between 18 and 30 years old with stable Graves' hyperthyroidism. Some clones in this sample may be carry-over from other donors' samples. Each CDR3 is given with its conserved first and last residue. The D gene is left open where the match is weak. Expanded clones are given a class, and other clones once, few, many or no size at all.

CASSIAGKVGELFF TGTGCCAGCAGTATTGCAGGGAAAGTGGGGGAGCTGTTTTTT TRBJ2-2 few . TRBV6-1
CATSRERQGNYGYTF TGTGCCACCAGCAGGGAAAGACAGGGGAACTATGGCTACACCTTC TRBJ1-2 many TRBD1 TRBV15
CASSLVTGGNYGYTF TGTGCCAGCAGTTTAGTGACAGGGGGCAACTATGGCTACACCTTC TRBJ1-2 many TRBD1 TRBV12-3/TRBV12-4
CASHPGQVPGTFF TGTGCCAGTCACCCGGGACAAGTCCCCGGGACTTTCTTT TRBJ1-1 many . TRBV6-1
CASSQPPGRQGAYEQYF TGTGCCAGCAGCCAACCGCCCGGTCGACAGGGCGCCTACGAGCAGTACTTC TRBJ2-7 few TRBD1 TRBV4-2
CSVEAGGGAGSYEQYF TGCAGCGTTGAAGCAGGGGGAGGGGCAGGGTCCTACGAGCAGTACTTC TRBJ2-7 . . TRBV29-1
CASGPKANVLTF TGTGCCAGCGGACCAAAGGCCAACGTCCTGACTTTC TRBJ2-6 . . TRBV27
CASSYSGTMSTEAFF TGTGCCAGCAGTTATTCCGGGACAATGAGCACTGAAGCTTTCTTT TRBJ1-1 many . TRBV12-3/TRBV12-4
CASSSTTGLHYGYTF TGTGCCAGCAGCTCAACGACAGGGCTCCACTATGGCTACACCTTC TRBJ1-2 many TRBD1 TRBV7-2
CASSPGTGGAQETQYF TGTGCCAGCAGTCCTGGGACAGGGGGGGCACAAGAGACCCAGTACTTC TRBJ2-5 . TRBD1 TRBV12-3/TRBV12-4
CATADSYEQYF TGTGCCACCGCGGACAGTTACGAGCAGTACTTC TRBJ2-7 many . TRBV28
CASDAYRGTGNQPQHF TGTGCCAGCGACGCCTATCGGGGGACCGGCAATCAGCCCCAGCATTTT TRBJ1-5 . . TRBV7-8
CASRQHSGNTIYF TGTGCCAGCCGACAGCACTCTGGAAACACCATATATTTT TRBJ1-3 many . TRBV12-3/TRBV12-4
CAWSLGVGGAETQYF TGTGCCTGGAGCCTGGGGGTCGGGGGGGCGGAGACCCAGTACTTC TRBJ2-5 many TRBD2 TRBV30